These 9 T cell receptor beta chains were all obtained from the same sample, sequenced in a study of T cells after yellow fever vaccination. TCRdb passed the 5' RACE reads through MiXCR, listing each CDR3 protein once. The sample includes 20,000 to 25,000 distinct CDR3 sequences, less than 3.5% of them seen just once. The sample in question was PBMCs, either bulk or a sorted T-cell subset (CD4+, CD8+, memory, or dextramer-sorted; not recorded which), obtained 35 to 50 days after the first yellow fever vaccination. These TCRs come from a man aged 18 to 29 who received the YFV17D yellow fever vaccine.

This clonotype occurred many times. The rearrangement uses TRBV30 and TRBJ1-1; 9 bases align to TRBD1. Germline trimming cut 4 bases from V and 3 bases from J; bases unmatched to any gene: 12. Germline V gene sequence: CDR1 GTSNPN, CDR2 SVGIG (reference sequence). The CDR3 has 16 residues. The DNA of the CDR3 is TGTGCCTGGAAAGTCCCGGGACAGGGAAAGGACACTGAAGCTTTCTTT. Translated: CAWKVPGQGKDTEAFF.

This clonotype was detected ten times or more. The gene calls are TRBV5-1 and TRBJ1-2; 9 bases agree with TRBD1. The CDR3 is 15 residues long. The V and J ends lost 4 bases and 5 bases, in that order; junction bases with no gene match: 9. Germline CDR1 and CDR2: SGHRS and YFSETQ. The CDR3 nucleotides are TGCGCCAGCAGCCCCCACAGGGGGCACCTTTATGGCTACACCTTC. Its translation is CASSPHRGHLYGYTF.

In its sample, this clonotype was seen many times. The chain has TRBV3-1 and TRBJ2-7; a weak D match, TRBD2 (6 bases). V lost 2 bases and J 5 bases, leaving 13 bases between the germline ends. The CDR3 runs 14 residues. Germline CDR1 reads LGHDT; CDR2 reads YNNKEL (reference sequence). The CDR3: CASSQWLGGNEQYV. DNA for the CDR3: TGTGCCAGCAGCCAATGGTTGGGGGGAAACGAGCAGTACGTC.

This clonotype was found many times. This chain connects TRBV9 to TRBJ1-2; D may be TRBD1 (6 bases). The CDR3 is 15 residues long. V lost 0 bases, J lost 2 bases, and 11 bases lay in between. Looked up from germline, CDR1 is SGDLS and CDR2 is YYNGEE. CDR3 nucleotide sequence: TGTGCCAGCAGCGTAGAACCAGGGGCGAACTATGGCTACACCTTC. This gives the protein CASSVEPGANYGYTF.

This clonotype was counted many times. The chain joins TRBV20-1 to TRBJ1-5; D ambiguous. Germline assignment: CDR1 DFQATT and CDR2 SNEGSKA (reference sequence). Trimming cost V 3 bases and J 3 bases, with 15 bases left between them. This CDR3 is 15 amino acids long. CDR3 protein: CSARESRIPNQPQHF. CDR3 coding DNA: TGCAGTGCTAGGGAATCCCGTATTCCCAATCAGCCCCAGCATTTT.

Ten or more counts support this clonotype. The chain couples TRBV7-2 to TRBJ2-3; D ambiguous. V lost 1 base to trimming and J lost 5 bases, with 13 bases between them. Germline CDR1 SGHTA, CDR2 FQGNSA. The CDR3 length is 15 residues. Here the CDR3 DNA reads TGTGCCAGCAGCTTAGGTCTAGTCTGGGGAGATACGCAGTATTTT. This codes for CASSLGLVWGDTQYF.

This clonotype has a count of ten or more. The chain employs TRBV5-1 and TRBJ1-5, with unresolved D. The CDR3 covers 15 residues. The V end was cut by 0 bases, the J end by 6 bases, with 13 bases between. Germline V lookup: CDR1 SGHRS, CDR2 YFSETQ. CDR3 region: CASSLDAGLGQPQHF. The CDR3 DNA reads TGCGCCAGCAGCTTGGACGCGGGATTGGGTCAGCCCCAGCATTTT.

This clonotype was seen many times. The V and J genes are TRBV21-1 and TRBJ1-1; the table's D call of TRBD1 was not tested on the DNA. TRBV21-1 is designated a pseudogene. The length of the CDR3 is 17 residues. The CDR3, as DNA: TGTGCCAGCACCCCTGGGAAGGGGGCGAAAGGAAGCGCGGAAGCTTTCTTT. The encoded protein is CASTPGKGAKGSAEAFF.

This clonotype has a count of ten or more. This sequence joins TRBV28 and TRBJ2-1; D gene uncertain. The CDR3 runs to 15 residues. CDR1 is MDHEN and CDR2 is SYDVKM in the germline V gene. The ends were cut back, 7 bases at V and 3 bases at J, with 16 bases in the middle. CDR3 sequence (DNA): TGTGCCAGCACCATAAAGTACCGGAGCTACAATGAGCAGTTCTTC. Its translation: CASTIKYRSYNEQFF.